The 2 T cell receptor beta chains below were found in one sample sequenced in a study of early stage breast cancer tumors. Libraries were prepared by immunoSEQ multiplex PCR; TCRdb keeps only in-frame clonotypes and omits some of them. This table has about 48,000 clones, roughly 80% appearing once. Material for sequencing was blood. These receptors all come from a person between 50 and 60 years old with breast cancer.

The CDR3 reads CAILSHQGDMNTEAFF. The CDR3 DNA follows: TGTGCCATCCTCAGCCACCAAGGGGACATGAACACTGAAGCTTTCTTT. V gene TRBV10-3 combines with J gene TRBJ1-1, with TRBD1 as a possible D gene (6 bases). The CDR3 runs 16 residues. Germline CDR1 and CDR2: ENHRY and SYGVKD. V was clipped by 8 bases and J by 0 bases, with 19 bases between them.

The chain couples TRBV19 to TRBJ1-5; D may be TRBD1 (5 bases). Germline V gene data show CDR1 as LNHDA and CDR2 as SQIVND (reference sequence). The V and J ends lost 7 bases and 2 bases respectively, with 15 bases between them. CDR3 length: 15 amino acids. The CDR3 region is CASKVGGLGNQPQHF. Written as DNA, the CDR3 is TGTGCCAGTAAGGTCGGGGGTTTGGGCAATCAGCCCCAGCATTTT.